A single sample is the source of the 24 T cell receptor beta chains below, sequenced in a study of blood T cells in healthy people across ages. A J-beta primer mix and a sample-barcoded 5' primer were used in a second PCR of roughly 7 to 12 cycles. In TCRdb, the 5' RACE reads were re-called with MiXCR into one record per CDR3 protein. The sample yields 1.6 million or so distinct CDR3 sequences, about 35% seen once. Sequencing input: blood. These TCRs come from a woman aged 25 to 39 in good health.

J is TRBJ2-2 and V is TRBV12-3 or TRBV12-4; 8 bases align to TRBD1. The CDR3 covers 15 residues. V shed 7 bases, J shed 6 bases, and the junction held 10 bases outside the gene matches. The CDR3 is CASNHPRGRAGELFF. CDR3 in DNA: TGTGCCAGCAACCATCCCAGGGGGCGGGCCGGGGAGCTGTTTTTT.

The chain has TRBV27 and TRBJ2-3; tentatively, D is TRBD2 (5 bases). The germline CDR1 and CDR2 sequences are MNHEY and SMNVEV (reference sequence). This CDR3 has 15 residues. V was shortened by 3 bases and J by 4 bases, with 14 bases between the two germline ends. CDR3 DNA sequence: TGTGCCAGCAGTTTCGGGGTGGATGGGGCAGATACGCAGTATTTT. This sequence encodes CASSFGVDGADTQYF.

The rearrangement uses TRBV5-6 and TRBJ1-2, with 7 positions matching TRBD1. Per germline, CDR1 SGHDT and CDR2 YYEEEE. The CDR3 contains 16 residues. J was trimmed by 1 base and V by 0 bases; bases with no gene match: 6. The CDR3 loop reads CASSLGRGQINYGYTF. In DNA, the CDR3 is TGTGCCAGCAGCTTGGGGAGGGGGCAGATTAACTATGGCTACACCTTC.

This chain joins TRBV20-1 and TRBJ2-1; D might be TRBD1 (6 bases). Judging by the DNA end, TRBJ2-7 fits better; the J call may be wrong. Looked up from germline, CDR1 is DFQATT and CDR2 is SNEGSKA (reference sequence). This CDR3 region has 14 residues. CDR3 DNA sequence: TGCAGTGCTAGTAGCAGGGGAGCGTACAATGAGCAGTACTTC. It is translated as CSASSRGAYNEQYF.

The gene calls are TRBV30 and TRBJ2-1; TRBD2 aligns across 7 bases. The CDR3 runs 10 residues. CDR1 GTSNPN and CDR2 SVGIG come from the germline V gene (reference sequence). Here the CDR3 reads CATSEQEQFF. In nucleotides, the CDR3 is TGTGCTACTAGCGAGCAGGAGCAGTTCTTC.

This clonotype has more than one count but fewer than ten. The J gene is TRBJ2-1, the V gene TRBV20-1; 8 bases match TRBD2. The CDR3 is 14 residues long. Germline V gene lookup returns CDR1 DFQATT and CDR2 SNEGSKA (reference sequence). The V gene end was trimmed by 6 bases and the J gene end by 8 bases; junction bases not matched to a gene: 12. The CDR3, as DNA: TGCAGTGCCGACGGGGGGGGCCAACGGGATGAGCAGTTCTTC. Translating gives CSADGGGQRDEQFF.

The chain joins TRBV28 to TRBJ1-2; TRBD1 is a possible D gene (5 bases). V lost 6 bases and J lost 1, with 18 bases in between. Germline assignment: CDR1 MDHEN and CDR2 SYDVKM. This CDR3 region has 16 residues. CDR3 loop: CASSPSSWRGNYGYTF. In nucleotides, the CDR3 is TGTGCCAGCAGCCCTTCCTCTTGGAGGGGTAACTATGGCTACACCTTC.

This clonotype was counted a few times. This rearrangement joins TRBV20-1 to TRBJ2-3; D perhaps matches TRBD2 (6 bases). Trimming shortened V by 8 bases and J by 3 bases, and 9 bases separated the two germline ends. CDR3 length: 11 residues. Germline values: CDR1 DFQATT, CDR2 SNEGSKA (reference sequence). The CDR3 loop is CSLSGTDTQYF. CDR3 nucleotides: TGCAGTTTGAGCGGGACAGATACGCAGTATTTT.

There are a few counts of this clonotype. The chain uses TRBV20-1 and TRBJ1-2; D perhaps matches TRBD1 (5 bases). CDR1 is DFQATT and CDR2 is SNEGSKA in the germline V gene (reference sequence). The CDR3 loop spans 15 amino acids. V was shortened by 0 bases and J by 6 bases, with 17 bases between the two germline ends. CDR3 amino acids: CSARDPRLGEHGYTF. In DNA form, the CDR3 reads TGCAGTGCTAGAGATCCCCGGTTAGGGGAGCATGGCTACACCTTC.

V is TRBV11-2 and J is TRBJ2-1; D could derive from TRBD1 or TRBD2 (7 bases each). The ends were cut back, 7 bases at V and 3 bases at J, with 13 bases in the middle. The CDR3 has 14 residues. The germline V gene has CDR1 SGHAT and CDR2 FQNNGV. The CDR3 DNA is TGTGCCAGCACCAGGGGGGGAATCTACAATGAGCAGTTCTTC. Translated: CASTRGGIYNEQFF. Supplemented by reference TRBV11-2 and TRBJ2-1, the full variable domain reads EAGVAQSPRYKIIEKRQSVAFWCNPISGHATLYWYQQILGQGPKLLIQFQNNGVVDDSQLPKDRFSAERLKGVDSTLKIQPAKLEDSAVYLCASTRGGIYNEQFFGPGTRLTVL.

DNA of the CDR3: TGTGCCAGCTCCCAAGAGTCACAGACTAGCAATCAGCCCCAGCATTTT. This sequence encodes CASSQESQTSNQPQHF. This chain connects TRBV18 to TRBJ1-5; unclear D gene. The V gene's germline CDR1 is KGHSH and CDR2 LQKENI. V lost 6 bases, J lost 0 bases, and 15 bases lay in between. The CDR3 loop spans 16 amino acids.

The gene calls are TRBV27 and TRBJ1-2; 9 positions agree with TRBD1. The CDR3 covers 13 residues. Germline V lookup: CDR1 MNHEY, CDR2 SMNVEV (reference sequence). J gave up 6 bases and V 10 bases, and 9 bases lay outside the gene matches. The CDR3 sequence: CATGTGSSHGYTF. DNA of the CDR3: TGTGCCACTGGGACAGGGAGCAGTCATGGCTACACCTTC.

This clonotype was seen just once. The V gene is TRBV12-3 or TRBV12-4, the J gene TRBJ2-1; 7 bases align to TRBD1. With V trimmed by 7 bases and J by 4 bases, 7 bases remained unmatched. The CDR3 is 14 amino acids. CDR3 DNA sequence: TGTGCCAGCACCCCCGACAGGGAATACAATGAGCAGTTCTTC. This sequence encodes CASTPDREYNEQFF.

The chain joins TRBV6-1 to TRBJ2-3; TRBD1 matches at 7 bases. In germline, CDR1 is MNHNS, CDR2 SASEGT. The CDR3 covers 14 residues. V lost 3 bases, J lost 4 bases, and 4 bases stayed unmatched. The CDR3 region is CASSERQGPDTQYF. DNA of the CDR3: TGTGCCAGCAGTGAGCGACAGGGCCCAGATACGCAGTATTTT.

The chain links TRBV11-2 to TRBJ2-1, with 8 bases matching TRBD1. CDR3 length: 14 residues. V was clipped by 4 bases and J by 10 bases; unmatched bases: 9. Germline CDR1 is SGHAT and CDR2 is FQNNGV. The CDR3 is CASSSFRGHREQFF. CDR3 sequence (DNA): TGTGCCAGCAGCTCGTTCAGGGGGCACCGGGAGCAGTTCTTC.

This clonotype came up a few times. The chain uses TRBV20-1 and TRBJ2-4; TRBD1 matches at 8 bases. This CDR3 is 15 amino acids long. Germline CDR1 reads DFQATT; CDR2 reads SNEGSKA (reference sequence). V trimming: 3 bases; J trimming: 1 base; junction bases outside the gene matches: 5. CDR3 amino acids: CSARAGGKAKNIQYF. CDR3 nucleotides: TGCAGTGCTAGGGCAGGGGGCAAGGCCAAAAACATTCAGTACTTC.

This clonotype appeared a few times. The chain is built from TRBV2 and TRBJ2-5, with 7 bases that match TRBD2. The CDR3 spans 15 residues. Germline trimming cut 7 bases from V and 0 bases from J; bases unmatched to any gene: 8. In germline, CDR1 is SNHLY, CDR2 FYNNEI. This CDR3 reads CASKASGHYQETQYF. DNA for the CDR3: TGTGCCAGCAAGGCTAGCGGCCATTACCAAGAGACCCAGTACTTC.

V usage is TRBV7-9 and J usage is TRBJ2-1; D is possibly TRBD2 (6 bases). The CDR3 is made up of 16 amino acids. V was clipped by 5 bases and J by 0 bases, with 14 bases between them. The germline V gene encodes CDR1 SEHNR and CDR2 FQNEAQ (reference sequence). As DNA, the CDR3 is TGTGCCAGCAGCGCTAACAGACTAGTCTCCTACAATGAGCAGTTCTTC. This sequence encodes CASSANRLVSYNEQFF.

V is TRBV24-1 and J is TRBJ2-1; tentative D call: TRBD2 (6 bases). The germline V gene encodes CDR1 KGHDR and CDR2 SFDVKD. The CDR3 spans 16 residues. V was clipped by 4 bases and J by 6 bases, with 18 bases between them. The CDR3 DNA reads TGTGCCACCAGTGAAACCGGGACTCTAACGATCAATGAGCAGTTCTTC. Translated: CATSETGTLTINEQFF.

The gene calls are TRBV20-1 and TRBJ2-7, with TRBD2 identical over 12 bases. Losses at the gene ends were 3 bases for V and 7 bases for J; bases not matched to a gene: 10. This CDR3 is 15 amino acids long. Germline CDR1 DFQATT, CDR2 SNEGSKA (reference sequence). CDR3 DNA: TGCAGTGCTAGGATCGGATGGACTAGCGGGAATGAGCAGTACTTC. This sequence encodes CSARIGWTSGNEQYF.

The rearrangement links TRBV4-1 to TRBJ2-1, with TRBD2 matching 7 bases. This CDR3 is 17 amino acids long. V shed 0 bases and J 10 bases; nucleotides not matched to a gene: 15. Germline values: CDR1 MGHRA, CDR2 YSYEKL. The DNA of the CDR3 is TGCGCCAGCAGCCAAGATGGGGGGGGGACGTCCCCTCGAGAGCAGTTCTTC. Residues: CASSQDGGGTSPREQFF.

The chain employs TRBV20-1 and TRBJ2-1; 15 nucleotides align to TRBD2. The CDR3 consists of 15 residues. J was trimmed by 7 bases and V by 5 bases; bases with no gene match: 6. From germline, CDR1 is DFQATT and CDR2 SNEGSKA (reference sequence). As DNA, the CDR3 is TGCAGTGCTCCCCACGGGACTAGCGGGAGGAATGAGCAGTTCTTC. As protein: CSAPHGTSGRNEQFF.

This chain uses TRBV5-5 with TRBJ2-4, with 9 bases lining up with TRBD1. Germline CDR1 SGHKS, CDR2 YYEKEE (reference sequence). The CDR3 is 17 residues long. Trimming cost V 4 bases and J 8 bases; bases outside gene matches: 16. This CDR3 is CASSTLGTGMSWDIQYF. CDR3 DNA sequence: TGTGCCAGCAGCACGTTAGGGACAGGGATGAGTTGGGACATTCAGTACTTC. The variable domain in full, with the rest retrieved from reference TRBV5-5 and TRBJ2-4, is DAGVTQSPTHLIKTRGQQVTLRCSPISGHKSVSWYQQVLGQGPQFIFQYYEKEERGRGNFPDRFSARQFPNYSSELNVNALLLGDSALYLCASSTLGTGMSWDIQYFGAGTRLSVL.

V is TRBV19 and J is TRBJ1-2, with 7 bases lining up with TRBD1. J gave up 5 bases and V 0 bases, and 6 bases lay outside the gene matches. From germline, CDR1 is LNHDA and CDR2 SQIVND (reference sequence). CDR3 length equals 15 residues. CDR3 protein: CASSIDRGTEYGYTF. CDR3 coding DNA: TGTGCCAGTAGTATAGATCGTGGGACAGAATATGGCTACACCTTC.